These 5 T cell receptor beta chains came from one sample sequenced in a study of OX40 agonist ivuxolimab in advanced cancers. Generated by immunoSEQ multiplex PCR, the TCRdb table keeps only in-frame clones and is missing some. This sample has about 93,000 clones; around nine tenths occur once, and the top ten carry around 2.5%. The sequences come from CD4+ or CD8+ T cells sorted from blood, collected in a trial of the OX40 agonist ivuxolimab. Every receptor here comes from an adult with an advanced solid tumor such as melanoma, head and neck, liver or kidney cancer.

V is TRBV4-1 and J is TRBJ2-3, with 14 bases aligning to TRBD2. Germline CDR1 and CDR2: MGHRA and YSYEKL. The CDR3 sequence is 18 residues long. The junction had 8 bases not matched to a gene; V was cut back by 1 base and J by 5 bases. This CDR3 reads CASSQGPRLAGGIDTQYF. The CDR3, as DNA: TGCGCCAGCAGCCAAGGACCCAGACTAGCGGGAGGGATAGATACGCAGTATTTT.

The V gene is TRBV5-1, the J gene TRBJ2-7; D perhaps matches TRBD1 (6 bases). This CDR3 is built from 11 residues. V shed 4 bases and J shed 7 bases, with 9 bases lying between them. Germline CDR1 reads SGHRS; CDR2 reads YFSETQ. For the CDR3, the DNA is TGCGCCAGCAGCCCCGGGACAGAGCAGTACTTC. Its translation: CASSPGTEQYF.

The chain couples TRBV25-1 to TRBJ1-1; D not certain. Germline CDR1 and CDR2: MGHDK and SYGVNS. CDR3 size: 16 residues. Trimming shortened V by 1 base and J by 0 bases, and 12 bases separated the two germline ends. CDR3 region: CASSESTVLMNTEAFF. CDR3 bases: TGTGCCAGCAGTGAATCAACCGTACTCATGAACACTGAAGCTTTCTTT.

This chain joins TRBV7-6 and TRBJ2-1; the D gene is possibly TRBD1 (7 bases). Per germline, CDR1 SGHVS and CDR2 FNYEAQ. V lost 4 bases to trimming and J lost 2 bases, with 18 bases between them. CDR3 size: 17 residues. The CDR3: CASSSKGAGTPYNEQFF. CDR3 nucleotides: TGTGCCAGCAGCTCAAAGGGGGCTGGGACTCCCTACAATGAGCAGTTCTTC.

The J gene is TRBJ2-3, the V gene TRBV27; TRBD2 aligns across 8 bases. The germline gives CDR1 MNHEY, CDR2 SMNVEV (reference sequence). This CDR3 region has 17 residues. The ends lost 6 bases at V and 6 bases at J; junction bases unmatched: 17. CDR3 sequence reads: CASRPLGSGKRGDTQYF. The CDR3 region has the DNA TGTGCCAGCAGACCCCTCGGTAGCGGGAAGAGGGGGGATACGCAGTATTTT.